Following are 2 T cell receptor beta chains from one sample sequenced in a study of human versus mouse CDR3 diversity and MHC coevolution. Produced via immunoSEQ multiplex PCR; TCRdb's table is partial and in-frame only. The sample lists about 77,000 clones, under 95% seen once, with roughly 0.15% in the top ten. Sequences were obtained from naive CD4+ T cells from blood. Noted subset: CD45RO-negative CD62L-positive naive CD4 T cells. All receptors come from a person aged 30 to 69 in good health.

V gene TRBV4-2 combines with J gene TRBJ2-2; D possibly corresponds to TRBD2 (5 bases). Germline CDR1 reads LGHNA; CDR2 reads YNFKEQ. This CDR3 has 18 residues. The V and J ends lost 6 bases and 3 bases respectively, with 23 bases between them. The DNA of the CDR3 is TGTGCCAGCAGTGATGCTACACTAGGAGGCGTAGACACCGGGGAGCTGTTTTTT. It is translated as CASSDATLGGVDTGELFF.

The V and J genes are TRBV10-3 and TRBJ2-1; perhaps TRBD1 as D (6 bases). The CDR3 is 15 residues long. Germline V gives CDR1 ENHRY, CDR2 SYGVKD. V dropped 2 bases and J dropped 3 bases, with 11 bases sitting between them. DNA for the CDR3: TGTGCCATCAGTGAGGTGGGGGCCAACTACAATGAGCAGTTCTTC. Residues: CAISEVGANYNEQFF.